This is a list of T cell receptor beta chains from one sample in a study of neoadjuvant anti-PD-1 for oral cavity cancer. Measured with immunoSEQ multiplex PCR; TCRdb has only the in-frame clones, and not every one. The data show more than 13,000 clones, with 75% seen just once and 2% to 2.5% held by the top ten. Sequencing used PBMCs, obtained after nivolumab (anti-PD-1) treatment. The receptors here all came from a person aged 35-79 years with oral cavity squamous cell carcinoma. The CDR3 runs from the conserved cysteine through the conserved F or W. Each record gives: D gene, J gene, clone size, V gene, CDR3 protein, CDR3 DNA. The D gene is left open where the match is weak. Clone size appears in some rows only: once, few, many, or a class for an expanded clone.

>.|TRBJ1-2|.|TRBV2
CASSVRIGYTF
TGTGCCAGCAGTGTAAGAATAGGCTACACCTTC
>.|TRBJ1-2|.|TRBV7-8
CASSLIPLTVNYGYTF
TGTGCCAGCAGCTTAATCCCCCTGACGGTGAACTATGGCTACACCTTC
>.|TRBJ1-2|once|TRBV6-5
CASSEQTGGGYTF
TGTGCCAGCAGTGAGCAGACAGGCGGTGGCTACACCTTC
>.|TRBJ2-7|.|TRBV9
CASSVGALDNSYEQYF
TGTGCCAGCAGCGTAGGGGCTCTGGACAACTCCTACGAGCAGTACTTC
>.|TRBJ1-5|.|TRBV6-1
CASSEWGQGIQPQHF
TGTGCCAGCAGTGAATGGGGGCAGGGGATTCAGCCCCAGCATTTT
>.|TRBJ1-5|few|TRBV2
CASRGTGGSNQPQHF
TGTGCCAGCAGGGGGACGGGGGGGAGCAATCAGCCCCAGCATTTT
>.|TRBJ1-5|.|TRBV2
CASSTTQGVQPQHF
TGTGCCAGCAGCACTACACAGGGTGTTCAGCCCCAGCATTTT
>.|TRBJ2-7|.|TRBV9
CASSRAASSYEQYF
TGTGCCAGTTCCAGGGCAGCCAGCTCCTACGAGCAGTACTTC
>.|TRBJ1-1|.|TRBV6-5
CASSYAGAPNTEAFF
TGTGCCAGCAGTTACGCGGGGGCGCCGAACACTGAAGCTTTCTTT
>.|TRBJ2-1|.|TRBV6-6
CASSYMGKSYNEQFF
TGTGCCAGCAGTTATATGGGCAAATCCTACAATGAGCAGTTCTTC
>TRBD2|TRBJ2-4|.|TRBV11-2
CASSPDSPGTSGNIQYF
TGTGCCAGCAGCCCAGATTCCCCCGGGACTAGCGGAAACATTCAGTACTTC
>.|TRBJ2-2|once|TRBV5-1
CASSPPRGDGELFF
TGCGCCAGCAGCCCTCCGAGAGGGGACGGGGAGCTGTTTTTT
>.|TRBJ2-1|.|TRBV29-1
CSVESILNGFPSYNEQFF
TGCAGCGTTGAATCCATTCTTAACGGGTTCCCGTCCTACAATGAGCAGTTCTTC
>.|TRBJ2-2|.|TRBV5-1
CASSLETISNTGELFF
TGCGCCAGCAGCTTGGAAACAATCTCGAACACCGGGGAGCTGTTTTTT
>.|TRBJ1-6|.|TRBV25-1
CASSGAAGESYYNSPLHF
TGTGCCAGCAGTGGGGCAGCGGGGGAAAGCTACTATAATTCACCCCTCCACTTT
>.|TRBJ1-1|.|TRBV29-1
CSVGGGEYTEAFF
TGCAGCGTTGGAGGTGGTGAGTACACTGAAGCTTTCTTT
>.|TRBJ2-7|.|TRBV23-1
CASSLNRASEQYF
TGCGCCAGCAGTCTAAACAGGGCATCCGAGCAGTACTTC
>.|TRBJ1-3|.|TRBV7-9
CASSLRGGSGNTIYF
TGTGCCAGCAGCTTGAGGGGGGGCTCTGGAAACACCATATATTTT
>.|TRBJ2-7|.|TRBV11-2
CASSLFRGEQYF
TGTGCCAGCAGCTTATTCCGAGGGGAGCAGTACTTC
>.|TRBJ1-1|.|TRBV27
CASTHQGPGGMNTEAFF
TGTGCCAGCACTCATCAGGGGCCCGGGGGCATGAACACTGAAGCTTTCTTT
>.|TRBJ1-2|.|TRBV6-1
CASSRPLRDYGYTF
TGTGCCAGCAGTAGACCCCTGAGGGACTATGGCTACACCTTC
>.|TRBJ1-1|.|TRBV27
CASRGSLVAFF
TGTGCCAGCAGAGGGTCCCTTGTGGCTTTCTTT
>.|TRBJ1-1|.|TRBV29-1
CSVELVARNTEAFF
TGCAGCGTTGAGTTGGTGGCTAGGAACACTGAAGCTTTCTTT
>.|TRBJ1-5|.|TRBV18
CASSPLGGRQPQHF
TGTGCCAGCTCACCACTTGGGGGGCGTCAGCCCCAGCATTTT
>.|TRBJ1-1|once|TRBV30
CAWSVLPGWTEAFF
TGTGCCTGGAGTGTGCTACCGGGTTGGACTGAAGCTTTCTTT
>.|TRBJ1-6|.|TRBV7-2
CASSPGRIFYNSPLHF
TGTGCCAGCAGCCCCGGACGGATATTCTATAATTCACCCCTCCACTTT
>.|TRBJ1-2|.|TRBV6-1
CASSEQTGGGYTF
TGTGCCAGCAGTGAGCAGACAGGCGGTGGCTACACCTTC
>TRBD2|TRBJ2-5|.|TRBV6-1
CASNVLAVQETQYF
TGTGCCAGCAATGTACTAGCGGTACAAGAGACCCAGTACTTC
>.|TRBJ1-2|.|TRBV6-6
CASSVLVTGGYTF
TGTGCCAGCAGTGTACTCGTGACAGGTGGCTACACCTTC
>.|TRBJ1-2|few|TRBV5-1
CASSLERNYGYTF
TGCGCCAGCAGCTTGGAACGGAACTATGGCTACACCTTC
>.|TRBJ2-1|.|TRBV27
CASSLLNSYNEQFF
TGTGCCAGCAGTTTATTGAACAGCTACAATGAGCAGTTCTTC
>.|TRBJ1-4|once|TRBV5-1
CASSPGGQPGLKGLFF
TGCGCCAGCAGCCCTGGAGGGCAACCGGGACTGAAGGGACTGTTTTTT
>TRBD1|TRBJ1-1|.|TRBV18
CASLSRQGAWVVTEAFF
TGTGCCAGCTTATCAAGACAGGGGGCTTGGGTCGTCACTGAAGCTTTCTTT
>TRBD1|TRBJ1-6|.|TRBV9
CASSVSGTGALGGNSPLHF
TGTGCCAGCAGCGTTTCCGGGACAGGGGCCCTCGGGGGTAATTCACCCCTCCACTTT
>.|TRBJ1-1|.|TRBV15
CATSRGWSQTNTEAFF
TGTGCCACCAGCAGAGGTTGGAGCCAGACCAACACTGAAGCTTTCTTT
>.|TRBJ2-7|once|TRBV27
CASSLSGAGRGEQYF
TGTGCCAGCAGTTTATCAGGGGCGGGAAGGGGTGAGCAGTACTTC
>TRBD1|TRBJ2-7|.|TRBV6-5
CASSYGTGWEQYF
TGTGCCAGCAGTTACGGGACAGGGTGGGAGCAGTACTTC
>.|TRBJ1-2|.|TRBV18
CASSPTGKAANYGYTF
TGTGCCAGCTCACCGACGGGGAAAGCAGCTAACTATGGCTACACCTTC
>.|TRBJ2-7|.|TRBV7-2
CASSLEWGTYEQYF
TGTGCCAGCAGCTTAGAGTGGGGGACCTACGAGCAGTACTTC
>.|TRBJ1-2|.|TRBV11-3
CFEGTNYGYTF
TGCTTTGAGGGAACTAACTATGGCTACACCTTC
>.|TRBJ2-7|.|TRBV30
CAWDQGGAQYF
TGTGCCTGGGACCAGGGGGGCGCGCAGTACTTC
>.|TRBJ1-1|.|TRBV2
CASSAQGNTEAFF
TGTGCCAGCAGTGCGCAGGGGAACACTGAAGCTTTCTTT
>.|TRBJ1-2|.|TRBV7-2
CASSLGQSSYGYTF
TGTGCCAGCAGCTTAGGTCAATCGTCCTATGGCTACACCTTC
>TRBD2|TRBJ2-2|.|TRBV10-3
CAISESQRGAANTGELFF
TGTGCCATCAGTGAGTCCCAGCGGGGGGCGGCGAACACCGGGGAGCTGTTTTTT
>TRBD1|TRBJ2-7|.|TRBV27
CASSLSRDRAYEQYF
TGTGCCAGCAGTTTATCGAGGGACAGAGCCTACGAGCAGTACTTC
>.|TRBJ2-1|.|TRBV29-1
CSVTTNGNEQFF
TGCAGCGTTACTACTAACGGCAATGAGCAGTTCTTC
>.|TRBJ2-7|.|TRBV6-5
CASSSTGAPYEQYF
TGTGCCAGCAGTTCGACGGGGGCCCCCTACGAGCAGTACTTC
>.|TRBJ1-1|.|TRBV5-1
CASREVVSQNTEAFF
TGCGCCAGCAGAGAAGTCGTCAGCCAGAACACTGAAGCTTTCTTT